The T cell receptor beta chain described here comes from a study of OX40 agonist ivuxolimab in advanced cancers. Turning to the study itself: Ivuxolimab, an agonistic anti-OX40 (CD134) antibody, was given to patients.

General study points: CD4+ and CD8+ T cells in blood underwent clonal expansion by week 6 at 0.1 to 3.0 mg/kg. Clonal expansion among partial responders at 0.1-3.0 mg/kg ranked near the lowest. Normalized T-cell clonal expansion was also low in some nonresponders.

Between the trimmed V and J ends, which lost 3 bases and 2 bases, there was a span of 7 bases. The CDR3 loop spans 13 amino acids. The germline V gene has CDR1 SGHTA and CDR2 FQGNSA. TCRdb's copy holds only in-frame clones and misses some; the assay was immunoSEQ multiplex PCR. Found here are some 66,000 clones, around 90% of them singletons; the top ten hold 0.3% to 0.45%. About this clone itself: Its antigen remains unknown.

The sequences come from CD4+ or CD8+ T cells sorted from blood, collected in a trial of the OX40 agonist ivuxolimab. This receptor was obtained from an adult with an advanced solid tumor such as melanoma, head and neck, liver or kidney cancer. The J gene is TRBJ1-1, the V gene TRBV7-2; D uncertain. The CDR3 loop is CASSFSGNTEAFF. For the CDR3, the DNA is TGTGCCAGCAGCTTCTCAGGTAACACTGAAGCTTTCTTT.